Below are 23 T cell receptor beta chains sequenced from a single sample in a study of T-cell memory formation after mild COVID-19. TCRdb itself ran the 5' RACE reads through MiXCR, one entry per CDR3 protein. Here the sample spans some 290,000 distinct CDR3 sequences, 15% to 20% being singletons. Sequenced: PBMCs or a T cell subset sorted from them (not recorded which). All receptors derive from a young man who had mild COVID-19 (a few samples of this study predate the infection). Cell type and time point are not known.

The chain is built from TRBV5-4 and TRBJ2-5, with D perhaps matching TRBD2 (6 bases). Trimming took off 1 base at V and 5 bases at J, with 12 bases between the two ends. This CDR3 has 14 residues. Germline values: CDR1 SGHNT, CDR2 YYREEE (reference sequence). The CDR3 sequence is CASSLRSSEETQYF. In DNA, the CDR3 is TGTGCCAGCAGCTTGCGTTCTAGCGAGGAGACCCAGTACTTC.

This clonotype was seen more than once but under ten times. This sequence joins TRBV7-3 and TRBJ2-2; D is undetermined. CDR3 length: 13 residues. V dropped 5 bases and J dropped 5 bases, with 9 bases sitting between them. Germline values: CDR1 SGHTA, CDR2 FQGTGA. The CDR3 DNA sequence: TGTGCCAGCAGCCTGCAGGAGACCGGGGAGCTGTTTTTT. Translating gives CASSLQETGELFF.

This clonotype was detected a few times. This chain joins TRBV5-1 and TRBJ2-3; 10 bases match TRBD1. V lost 0 bases, J lost 2 bases, and 9 bases stayed unmatched. Germline loops: CDR1 SGHRS, CDR2 YFSETQ. This CDR3 spans 18 amino acids. The CDR3 loop reads CASSLEGQGFIYTDTQYF. The CDR3 region has the DNA TGCGCCAGCAGCTTGGAGGGACAGGGGTTCATTTACACAGATACGCAGTATTTT.

V and J are TRBV5-5 and TRBJ2-7; 9 positions match TRBD2. After removal of 5 bases from V and 0 bases from J, the junction contained 9 bases not matched to a gene. Germline V gene data show CDR1 as SGHKS and CDR2 as YYEKEE (reference sequence). This CDR3 comprises 16 residues. CDR3 in amino acids: CASSLPSGVASYEQYF. In nucleotides, the CDR3 is TGTGCCAGCAGTCTTCCTAGCGGGGTTGCCTCCTACGAGCAGTACTTC.

This clonotype was counted only a few times. The chain combines TRBV7-2 with TRBJ2-2; D is unresolved. The V and J ends lost 7 bases and 0 bases respectively, with 6 bases between them. This CDR3 spans 13 amino acids. CDR1 is SGHTA, CDR2 FQGNSA, per germline. CDR3 bases: TGTGCCAGCAAGCCAGCGAACACCGGGGAGCTGTTTTTT. It specifies CASKPANTGELFF.

The rearrangement uses TRBV20-1 and TRBJ2-7; D unclear. Between the trimmed V and J ends, which lost 4 bases and 1 base, there was a span of 5 bases. The germline V gene encodes CDR1 DFQATT and CDR2 SNEGSKA (reference sequence). The CDR3 is 11 amino acids. The CDR3 region is CSAKPSYEQYF. The CDR3 coding sequence is TGCAGTGCTAAACCTTCCTACGAGCAGTACTTC.

This sequence joins TRBV27 and TRBJ2-7, with a weak D call TRBD1 (5 bases). V was shortened by 8 bases and J by 4 bases, with 12 bases between the two germline ends. The CDR3 is 12 amino acids. Germline values: CDR1 MNHEY, CDR2 SMNVEV (reference sequence). The DNA for the CDR3 is TGTGCCAGCGGGTGGCAGGGTTACGAGCAGTACTTC. Protein: CASGWQGYEQYF.

The chain is built from TRBV5-1 and TRBJ2-3, with 11 bases identical to TRBD2. Germline loops: CDR1 SGHRS, CDR2 YFSETQ. The junction had 3 bases not matched to a gene; V was cut back by 4 bases and J by 2 bases. The CDR3 runs to 15 residues. As DNA, the CDR3 is TGCGCCAGCAGCGTTAGCGGGGGGGTCACAGATACGCAGTATTTT. Translation: CASSVSGGVTDTQYF.

The chain combines TRBV3-1 with TRBJ2-3, with 10 bases lining up with TRBD2. The germline gives CDR1 LGHDT, CDR2 YNNKEL (reference sequence). The CDR3 covers 15 residues. J gave up 2 bases and V 6 bases, and 5 bases lay outside the gene matches. Here the CDR3 DNA reads TGTGCCAGCAGGTCGACTAGCGGGTACACAGATACGCAGTATTTT. Its protein is CASRSTSGYTDTQYF.

This clonotype was detected only a few times. This rearrangement joins TRBV4-2 to TRBJ2-3, with TRBD2 identical over 7 bases. The CDR3 has 15 residues. The trim removed 1 base at V and 4 bases at J, leaving 5 bases unmatched. Per the germline V gene, CDR1 is LGHNA and CDR2 is YNFKEQ. The DNA for the CDR3 is TGTGCCAGCAGCCAAGCTCGGACTAGTTCAGATACGCAGTATTTT. Its translation: CASSQARTSSDTQYF.

The chain has TRBV4-1 and TRBJ2-2, with D maybe TRBD2 (6 bases). V dropped 4 bases and J dropped 8 bases, with 17 bases sitting between them. This CDR3 region has 15 residues. Germline lookup yields CDR1 MGHRA and CDR2 YSYEKL. For the CDR3, the DNA is TGCGCCAGCAGCCTGCCGGGACTGTCCCTGGGGGAGCTGTTTTTT. Translating gives CASSLPGLSLGELFF.

This clonotype was observed many times. V usage is TRBV5-1 and J usage is TRBJ1-2; TRBD1 agrees at 10 bases. CDR1 is SGHRS and CDR2 is YFSETQ in the germline V gene. This CDR3 has 15 amino acids. V trimming: 2 bases; J trimming: 6 bases; junction bases outside the gene matches: 7. The CDR3 DNA is TGCGCCAGCAGCTTCGGACAGGGGGAAAGGGATGGCTACACCTTC. Translation: CASSFGQGERDGYTF. Full variable domain (outside the CDR3, taken from reference TRBV5-1 and TRBJ1-2): KAGVTQTPRYLIKTRGQQVTLSCSPISGHRSVSWYQQTPGQGLQFLFEYFSETQRNKGNFPGRFSGRQFSNSRSEMNVSTLELGDSALYLCASSFGQGERDGYTFGSGTRLTVV.

In this sample, this clonotype turned up a few times. This chain links TRBV20-1 with TRBJ2-5, with 9 bases lining up with TRBD2. CDR1 is DFQATT and CDR2 is SNEGSKA in the germline V gene (reference sequence). This CDR3 comprises 15 residues. The CDR3 DNA reads as TGCAGCCCCCAAGTGGCGGGGGGGGCAGGAGAGACCCAGTACTTC. This sequence encodes CSPQVAGGAGETQYF.

V is TRBV7-2 and J is TRBJ1-1; a possible D gene is TRBD1 (6 bases). This CDR3 contains 15 residues. V was trimmed by 7 bases and J by 4 bases, leaving 19 bases between them. Germline V gene sequence: CDR1 SGHTA, CDR2 FQGNSA. This chain's CDR3 is CASILVWGLGTEAFF. In nucleotides, the CDR3 is TGTGCCAGCATCCTGGTTTGGGGGCTCGGCACTGAAGCTTTCTTT. Using reference TRBV7-2 and TRBJ1-1 for the parts outside the CDR3, the full variable domain is GAGVSQSPSNKVTEKGKDVELRCDPISGHTALYWYRQSLGQGLEFLIYFQGNSAPDKSGLPSDRFSAERTGGSVSTLTIQRTQQEDSAVYLCASILVWGLGTEAFFGQGTRLTVV.

The chain is built from TRBV29-1 and TRBJ2-3, with D unclear. This CDR3 is 13 amino acids long. The V end lost 4 bases, the J end lost 0 bases, and 8 bases lay between the germline ends. CDR1 and CDR2 from the germline V gene are SQVTM and ANQGSEA. CDR3 nucleotide sequence: TGCAGCGTTGCCCCTGGGAGCACAGATACGCAGTATTTT. Residues: CSVAPGSTDTQYF.

This clonotype occurred a few times. The chain carries TRBV19 and TRBJ1-2, with D perhaps TRBD1 (5 bases). V was clipped by 8 bases and J by 3 bases, with 13 bases between them. Germline loops: CDR1 LNHDA, CDR2 SQIVND (reference sequence). The CDR3 runs to 13 residues. The DNA for the CDR3 is TGTGCCAGTGGGGAACAGGCCTACTATGGCTACACCTTC. Translated, it gives CASGEQAYYGYTF.

In this sample, this clonotype turned up a few times. The V gene is TRBV5-1, the J gene TRBJ2-1; TRBD2 matches at 9 bases. CDR1 is SGHRS, CDR2 YFSETQ, per germline. The length of the CDR3 is 15 residues. V was pared by 0 bases and J by 4 bases, with 2 bases of the junction left unmatched. CDR3 region: CASSLGLAEYNEQFF. The CDR3 bases are TGCGCCAGCAGCTTGGGACTAGCGGAATACAATGAGCAGTTCTTC.

J is TRBJ2-5 and V is TRBV13, with D possibly being TRBD2 (6 bases). V was pared by 3 bases and J by 5 bases, with 19 bases between. The CDR3 sequence is 16 residues long. In germline, CDR1 is PRHDT, CDR2 FYEKMQ (reference sequence). The CDR3 here is CASSFPPQRVPETQYF. Here the CDR3 DNA reads TGTGCCAGCAGCTTTCCTCCACAGCGGGTGCCGGAGACCCAGTACTTC.

The V and J genes are TRBV7-6 and TRBJ2-1; a possible D gene is TRBD2 (6 bases). Germline CDR1 SGHVS, CDR2 FNYEAQ. This CDR3 is built from 15 residues. The ends were cut back, 0 bases at V and 5 bases at J, with 11 bases in the middle. The CDR3 region has the DNA TGTGCCAGCAGCTTAGCCTATCGGGGGAACAATGAGCAGTTCTTC. It is translated as CASSLAYRGNNEQFF.

The chain links TRBV5-4 to TRBJ2-1, with D hard to call. V lost 4 bases to trimming and J lost 9 bases, with 11 bases between them. Germline V gene lookup returns CDR1 SGHNT and CDR2 YYREEE (reference sequence). CDR3 length: 12 amino acids. CDR3 nucleotides: TGTGCCAGCAGCCTCCTATGGGCTGAGCAGTTCTTC. This sequence encodes CASSLLWAEQFF.

This clonotype was seen a few times. The V gene is TRBV20-1, the J gene TRBJ2-7; D unresolved. The CDR3 runs to 13 residues. V was clipped by 6 bases and J by 1 base, with 13 bases between them. Germline CDR1 and CDR2: DFQATT and SNEGSKA (reference sequence). This CDR3 reads CSAPRSGSYEQYV. The CDR3 region has the DNA TGCAGTGCCCCACGCTCCGGTTCCTACGAGCAGTACGTC.

This clonotype was seen more than once but under ten times. The chain recombines TRBV7-3 with TRBJ1-1; D is unresolved. The CDR3 loop spans 14 amino acids. CDR1 and CDR2 (germline): SGHTA, FQGTGA. V was cut by 4 bases and J by 4 bases, with 13 bases left in between. The CDR3: CASSYRGGSTEAFF. CDR3 DNA sequence: TGTGCCAGCAGCTACCGGGGAGGGTCCACTGAAGCTTTCTTT. The whole variable domain, remainder taken from reference TRBV7-3 and TRBJ1-1, is GAGVSQTPSNKVTEKGKYVELRCDPISGHTALYWYRQSLGQGPEFLIYFQGTGAADDSGLPNDRFFAVRPEGSVSTLKIQRTERGDSAVYLCASSYRGGSTEAFFGQGTRLTVV.

This clonotype was recorded a few times. The chain recombines TRBV6-2 or TRBV6-3 with TRBJ1-1; D remains ambiguous. From germline, CDR1 is MNHEY and CDR2 SVGEGT. The CDR3 runs 12 residues. The V end lost 11 bases, the J end lost 3 bases, and 13 bases lay between the germline ends. The CDR3: CACRGWDTEAFF. The CDR3 bases are TGTGCCTGCCGCGGCTGGGACACTGAAGCTTTCTTT.